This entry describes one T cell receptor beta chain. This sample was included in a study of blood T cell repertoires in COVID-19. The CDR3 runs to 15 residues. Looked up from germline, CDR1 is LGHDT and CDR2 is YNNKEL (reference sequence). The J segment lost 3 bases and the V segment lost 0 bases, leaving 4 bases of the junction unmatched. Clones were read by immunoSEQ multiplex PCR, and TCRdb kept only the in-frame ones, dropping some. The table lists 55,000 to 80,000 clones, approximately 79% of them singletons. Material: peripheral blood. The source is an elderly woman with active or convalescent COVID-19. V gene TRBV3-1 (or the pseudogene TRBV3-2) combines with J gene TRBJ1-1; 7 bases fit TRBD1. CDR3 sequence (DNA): TGTGCCAGCAGCCAAGATAAGACAGGGCACACTGAAGCTTTCTTT. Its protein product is CASSQDKTGHTEAFF.